These T cell receptor beta chains were read from a single sample in a study of post-analysis software for immune sequencing data. In TCRdb, the PCR reads were re-called with MiXCR into one record per CDR3 protein. The table has about 200,000 distinct CDR3 sequences, over 25% seen once. Sequenced material: blood. These receptors were taken from a girl aged 2-17 years with multiple sclerosis. CDR3s include the opening cysteine and the closing phenylalanine or tryptophan. The order of the fields is V gene, J gene, CDR3 length, CDR3 protein.

TRBV5-1,TRBJ2-7,18,CASSLGVDSGPRRYEQYF
TRBV20-1,TRBJ2-2,14,CSATKRKGPGELFF
TRBV12-3/TRBV12-4,TRBJ2-6,14,CASSLQAGANVLTF
TRBV7-3,TRBJ2-2,12,CASSFNTGELFF
TRBV4-2,.,14,CASSQASGGGEQYF
TRBV7-9,TRBJ2-7,12,CASRLQDYEQYF
TRBV19,TRBJ1-5,16,CASSITSGLANQPQHF
TRBV28,TRBJ2-7,15,CASSTAGTGVHEQYF
TRBV6-5,TRBJ1-1,19,CASSYQTPGTVGMNTEAFF
TRBV7-2,TRBJ2-1,15,CASSGDTLPYNEQFF
TRBV7-6,TRBJ1-5,13,CASSLQHNQPQHF
TRBV5-6,TRBJ2-3,16,CASSLDPSGGTDTQYF
TRBV29-1,TRBJ1-1,15,CSVGSAGPFYSEAFF
TRBV28,.,14,CASRTTGSDDEQYF
TRBV28,TRBJ1-2,11,CASNTNYGYTF
TRBV12-3/TRBV12-4,TRBJ1-6,16,CASRPNPGTGSSPPHF
TRBV6-5,TRBJ2-5,16,CASSYSYTTATLTQYF
TRBV28,TRBJ1-4,14,CASSLPGVGEKLFF
TRBV29-1,TRBJ2-5,14,CSVYRTGAGETQYF
TRBV7-2,TRBJ2-1,15,CASSPPGSGGNEQFF
TRBV28,TRBJ2-7,14,CASSSTGSAYEQYF
TRBV5-1,TRBJ2-5,13,CASSLVGRETQYF
TRBV5-5,TRBJ1-1,16,CASSSRQSQGAIEAFF
TRBV20-1,TRBJ2-1,16,CSVTFFAGASYNEQFF